This TCR beta chain was recorded in a study of blood T cell repertoires in COVID-19. Study as a whole: Researchers got acute and convalescent COVID-19 samples from the United States, Italy and Spain. In each case, the material was cDNA or gDNA derived from T cells, B-cell-depleted T cells, or PBMCs.

From germline, CDR1 is SGHRS and CDR2 YFSETQ. CDR3 length: 18 amino acids. V was cut by 0 bases and J by 0 bases, with 13 bases left in between. How the authors handled the data: Amplified reference gene primers provided the basis for estimating nucleated cell counts. Clones were read by immunoSEQ multiplex PCR, and TCRdb kept only the in-frame ones, dropping some. V and J calls and clone size are those listed in that table; D and trimming were worked out from the DNA. This sample has under 150,000 clones, with roughly three quarters found just once. This sequence was found in a man aged 45 to 65 with active or convalescent COVID-19. The sample was peripheral blood. J is TRBJ2-6 and V is TRBV5-1; D remains ambiguous. CDR3 nucleotide sequence: TGCGCCAGCAGCTTGGTCCCAGGTGGTTTCTCTGGGGCCAACGTCCTGACTTTC. Translation: CASSLVPGGFSGANVLTF.